The present entry profiles one T cell receptor (beta chain) with its context. Its antigen is currently unknown. The entry originates in a study of chemoradiotherapy in HPV16-positive cancers. Turning to the study itself: Functional T-cell assays on a couple of HPV16-positive patients' cells defined candidate HPV-specific clones and common TCR motifs. Findings and limits, study-wide: Functional assays defining HPV-specific T cells used only a couple of HPV16-positive patients.

Repertoires were generated with immunoSEQ multiplex PCR, while TCRdb's copy carries only in-frame clones and drops some. The sample has around 2,200 clones, roughly 80% seen once. Trimming shortened V by 0 bases and J by 7 bases, and 14 bases separated the two germline ends. CDR3 length: 15 amino acids. Germline V gene data show CDR1 as SGHNT and CDR2 as YYREEE (reference sequence). This chain connects TRBV5-4 to TRBJ2-1; D call uncertain. This sequence originates from a human donor with HPV-associated anogenital cancer. The sample consisted of tumor tissue, taken from a patient who underwent chemoradiotherapy. The CDR3 nucleotides are TGTGCCAGCAGCTTGGAGTGGTCTGAGCTAAATGAGCAGTTCTTC. Its translation is CASSLEWSELNEQFF. The full variable domain, rest sourced from reference TRBV5-4 and TRBJ2-1, is ETGVTQSPTHLIKTRGQQVTLRCSSQSGHNTVSWYQQALGQGPQFIFQYYREEENGRGNFPPRFSGLQFPNYSSELNVNALELDDSALYLCASSLEWSELNEQFFGPGTRLTVL.